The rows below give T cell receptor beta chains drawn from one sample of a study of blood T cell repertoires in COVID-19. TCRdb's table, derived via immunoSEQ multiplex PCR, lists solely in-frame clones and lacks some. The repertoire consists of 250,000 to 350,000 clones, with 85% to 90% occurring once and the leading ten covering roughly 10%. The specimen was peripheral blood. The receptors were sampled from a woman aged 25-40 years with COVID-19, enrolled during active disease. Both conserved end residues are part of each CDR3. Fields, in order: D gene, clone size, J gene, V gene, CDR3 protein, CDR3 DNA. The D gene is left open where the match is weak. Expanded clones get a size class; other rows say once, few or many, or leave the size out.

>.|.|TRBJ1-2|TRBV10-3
CAISESIQRIYGYTF
TGTGCCATCAGTGAGTCGATTCAGCGAATTTATGGCTACACCTTC
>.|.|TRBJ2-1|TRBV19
CASSIGWSEQFF
TGTGCCAGTAGCATCGGGTGGAGTGAGCAGTTCTTC
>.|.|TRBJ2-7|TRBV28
CASSLVGEQYF
TGTGCCAGCAGTTTAGTCGGCGAGCAGTACTTC
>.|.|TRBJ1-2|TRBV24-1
CATSDSPRSQGYTF
TGTGCCACCAGTGATTCCCCCCGGTCTCAAGGCTACACCTTC
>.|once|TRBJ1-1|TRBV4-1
CASSQDPTGPRSF
TGCGCCAGCAGCCAAGACCCCACAGGGCCCCGGAGCTTT
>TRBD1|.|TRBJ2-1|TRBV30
CAWRQGAYNEQFF
TGTGCCTGGAGGCAGGGGGCTTACAATGAGCAGTTCTTC
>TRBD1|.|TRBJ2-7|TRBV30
CAWGSGRGYEQYF
TGTGCCTGGGGAAGCGGCAGGGGGTACGAGCAGTACTTC
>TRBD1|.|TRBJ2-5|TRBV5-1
CASSLDGQGLYQETQYF
TGCGCCAGCAGCTTGGACGGACAGGGGCTGTACCAAGAGACCCAGTACTTC
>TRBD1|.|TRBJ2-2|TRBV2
CASSDGQGAGELFF
TGTGCCAGCAGTGACGGACAGGGGGCCGGGGAGCTGTTTTTT
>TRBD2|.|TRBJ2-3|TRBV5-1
CASSFLAGVTDTQYF
TGCGCCAGCAGCTTCCTAGCGGGAGTGACAGATACGCAGTATTTT
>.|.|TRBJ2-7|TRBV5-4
CASSPGESYEQYF
TGTGCCAGCAGTCCGGGGGAATCCTACGAGCAGTACTTC
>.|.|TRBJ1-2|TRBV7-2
CASSPQGYYGYTF
TGTGCCAGCAGCCCACAGGGTTACTATGGCTACACCTTC
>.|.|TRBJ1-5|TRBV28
CASSLYQDNQPQHF
TGTGCCAGCAGTTTATACCAGGATAATCAGCCCCAGCATTTT
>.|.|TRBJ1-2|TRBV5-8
CASSLAGHDNYGYTF
TGTGCCAGCAGCTTGGCGGGACACGATAACTATGGCTACACCTTC
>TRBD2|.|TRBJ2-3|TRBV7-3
CASSQSGLAGTDTQYF
TGTGCCAGCAGCCAATCGGGACTAGCGGGCACAGATACGCAGTATTTT
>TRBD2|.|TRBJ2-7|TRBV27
CASSLITSGSFSGQYF
TGTGCCAGCAGTCTCATTACTAGCGGGAGCTTTTCTGGGCAGTACTTC
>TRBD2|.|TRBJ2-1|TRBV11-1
CASSLDGRAGEQFF
TGTGCCAGCAGCTTAGATGGGAGGGCCGGTGAGCAGTTCTTC
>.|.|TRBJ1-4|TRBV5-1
CASTSGTSNEKLFF
TGCGCCAGCACTTCCGGGACTAGTAATGAAAAACTGTTTTTT
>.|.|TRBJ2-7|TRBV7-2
CASSSRGEQYF
TGTGCCAGCAGCTCCAGAGGCGAGCAGTACTTC
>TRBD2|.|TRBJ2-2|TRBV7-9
CASSLSGSYTGELFF
TGTGCCAGCAGCTTGAGCGGGAGCTACACCGGGGAGCTGTTTTTT
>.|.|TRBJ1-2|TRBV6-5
CATKQGSNYGYTF
TGTGCCACTAAGCAGGGATCTAACTATGGCTACACCTTC
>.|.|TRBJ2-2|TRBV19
CASMYRATGELFF
TGTGCCAGTATGTACAGGGCGACCGGGGAGCTGTTTTTT